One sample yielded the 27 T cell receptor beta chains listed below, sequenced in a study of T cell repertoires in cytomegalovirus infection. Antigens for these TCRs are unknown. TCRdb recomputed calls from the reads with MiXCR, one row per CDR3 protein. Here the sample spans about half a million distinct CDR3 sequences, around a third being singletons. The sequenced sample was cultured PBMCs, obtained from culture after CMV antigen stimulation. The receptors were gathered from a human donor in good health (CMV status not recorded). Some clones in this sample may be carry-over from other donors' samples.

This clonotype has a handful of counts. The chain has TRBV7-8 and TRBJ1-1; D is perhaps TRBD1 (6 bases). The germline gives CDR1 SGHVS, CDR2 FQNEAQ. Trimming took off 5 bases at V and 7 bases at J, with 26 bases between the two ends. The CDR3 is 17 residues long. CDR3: CASSARPGHGPSDEAFF. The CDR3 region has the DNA TGTGCCAGCAGCGCCCGGCCGGGACACGGGCCCTCGGATGAAGCTTTCTTT.

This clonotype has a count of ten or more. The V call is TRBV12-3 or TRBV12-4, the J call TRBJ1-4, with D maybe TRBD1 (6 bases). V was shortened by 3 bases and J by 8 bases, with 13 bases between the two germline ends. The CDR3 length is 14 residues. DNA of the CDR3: TGTGCCAGCAGTTTCGGGACATGGGACGAAAAACTGTTTTTT. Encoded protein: CASSFGTWDEKLFF.

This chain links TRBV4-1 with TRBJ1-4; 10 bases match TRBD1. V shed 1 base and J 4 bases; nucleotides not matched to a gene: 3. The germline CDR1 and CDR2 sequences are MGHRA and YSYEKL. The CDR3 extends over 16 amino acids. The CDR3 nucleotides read TGCGCCAGCAGCCAAGTAAGGACAGGGGGTAATGAAAAACTGTTTTTT. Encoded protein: CASSQVRTGGNEKLFF.

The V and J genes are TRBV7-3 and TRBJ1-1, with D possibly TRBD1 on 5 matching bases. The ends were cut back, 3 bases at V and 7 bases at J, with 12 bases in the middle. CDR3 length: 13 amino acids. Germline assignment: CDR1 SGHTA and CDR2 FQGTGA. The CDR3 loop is CASSLGVSYEAFF. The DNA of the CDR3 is TGTGCCAGCAGCTTGGGGGTTTCGTATGAAGCTTTCTTT.

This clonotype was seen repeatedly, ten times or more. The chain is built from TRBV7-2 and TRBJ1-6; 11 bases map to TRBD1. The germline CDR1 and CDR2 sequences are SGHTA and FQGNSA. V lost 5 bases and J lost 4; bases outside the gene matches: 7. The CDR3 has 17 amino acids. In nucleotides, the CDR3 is TGTGCCAGCAGCGCGCGGGGACAGGGGGTTTATAATTCACCCCTCCACTTT. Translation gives CASSARGQGVYNSPLHF.

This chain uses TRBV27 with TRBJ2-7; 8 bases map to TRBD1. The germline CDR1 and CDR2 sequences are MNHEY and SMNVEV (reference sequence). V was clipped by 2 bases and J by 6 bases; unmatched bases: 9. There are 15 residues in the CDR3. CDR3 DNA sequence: TGTGCCAGCAGTTTAAGGACAGGGACAATCTTCGAGCAGTACGTC. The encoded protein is CASSLRTGTIFEQYV.

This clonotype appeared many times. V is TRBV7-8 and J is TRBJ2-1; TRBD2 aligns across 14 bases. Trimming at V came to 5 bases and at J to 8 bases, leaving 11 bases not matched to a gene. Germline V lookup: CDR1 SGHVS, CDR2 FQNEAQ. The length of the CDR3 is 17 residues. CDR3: CASSARLAGGPIDEQFF. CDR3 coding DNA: TGTGCCAGCAGCGCTAGACTAGCGGGAGGGCCGATTGATGAGCAGTTCTTC.

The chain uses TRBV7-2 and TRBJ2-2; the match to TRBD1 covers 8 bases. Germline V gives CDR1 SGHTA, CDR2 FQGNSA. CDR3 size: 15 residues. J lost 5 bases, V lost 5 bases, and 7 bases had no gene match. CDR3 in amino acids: CASSLRGQRTGELFF. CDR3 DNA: TGTGCCAGCAGCCTCAGGGGGCAAAGGACCGGGGAGCTGTTTTTT.

The CDR3 DNA follows: TGTGCCAGCGGTCGGGAGGGGGGGCTCCCCTACGAGCAGTACTTC. Translating it yields CASGREGGLPYEQYF. The V gene is TRBV6-5, the J gene TRBJ2-7; 8 positions agree with TRBD2. Trimming cost V 8 bases and J 2 bases; bases outside gene matches: 11. This CDR3 region has 15 residues. Per the germline V gene, CDR1 is MNHEY and CDR2 is SVGAGI.

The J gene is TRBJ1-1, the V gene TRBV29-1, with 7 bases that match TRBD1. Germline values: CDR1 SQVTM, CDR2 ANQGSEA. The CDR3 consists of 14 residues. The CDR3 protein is CSALGGGLNTEAFF. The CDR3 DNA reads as TGCAGTGCTTTGGGAGGGGGCCTGAACACTGAAGCTTTCTTT.

The CDR3 spells CARKDRVNSPYEQYV. CDR3 DNA sequence: TGTGCCAGGAAGGACAGGGTCAACTCCCCCTACGAGCAGTACGTC. This chain links TRBV19 with TRBJ2-7; 8 bases align to TRBD1. Germline loops: CDR1 LNHDA, CDR2 SQIVND (reference sequence). This CDR3 contains 15 residues. With V trimmed by 9 bases and J by 2 bases, 12 bases remained unmatched.

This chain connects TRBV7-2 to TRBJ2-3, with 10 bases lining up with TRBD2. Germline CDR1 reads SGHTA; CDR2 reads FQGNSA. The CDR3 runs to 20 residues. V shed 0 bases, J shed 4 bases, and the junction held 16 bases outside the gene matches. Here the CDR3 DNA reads TGTGCCAGCAGCTTAGCGAGGCGACTAGCGGGTGACCCACCCCCAGATACGCAGTATTTT. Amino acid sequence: CASSLARRLAGDPPPDTQYF.

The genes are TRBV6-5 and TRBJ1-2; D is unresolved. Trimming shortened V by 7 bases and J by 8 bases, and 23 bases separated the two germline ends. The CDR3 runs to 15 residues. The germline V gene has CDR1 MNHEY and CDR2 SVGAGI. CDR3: CASIAREDPRRGYTF. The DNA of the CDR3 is TGTGCCAGCATCGCACGGGAGGATCCACGTAGGGGCTACACCTTC.

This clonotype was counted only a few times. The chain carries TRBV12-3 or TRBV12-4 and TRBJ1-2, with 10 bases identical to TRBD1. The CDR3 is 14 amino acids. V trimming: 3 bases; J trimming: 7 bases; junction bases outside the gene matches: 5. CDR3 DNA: TGTGCCAGCAGTTTCGAGGACAGGGGGGTTGGCTACACCTTC. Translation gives CASSFEDRGVGYTF.

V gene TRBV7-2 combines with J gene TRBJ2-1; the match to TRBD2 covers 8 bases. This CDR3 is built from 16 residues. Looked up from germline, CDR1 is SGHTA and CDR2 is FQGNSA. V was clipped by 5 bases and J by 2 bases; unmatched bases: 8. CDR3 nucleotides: TGTGCCAGCAGCCCGCAACTAGCGGATACCTACAATGAGCAGTTCTTC. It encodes CASSPQLADTYNEQFF.

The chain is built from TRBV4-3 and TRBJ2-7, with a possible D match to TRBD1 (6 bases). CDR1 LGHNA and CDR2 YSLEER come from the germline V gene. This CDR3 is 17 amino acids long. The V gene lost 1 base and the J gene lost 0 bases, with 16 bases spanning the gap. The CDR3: CASSQGGFPGVSYEQYF. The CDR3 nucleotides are TGCGCCAGCAGCCAAGGGGGGTTTCCAGGGGTCTCCTACGAGCAGTACTTC.

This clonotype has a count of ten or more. The CDR3 coding sequence is TGCAGCGTTGAAGGGCCTGTTGGGGCTACGCAGTATTTT. Translating it yields CSVEGPVGATQYF. The chain is built from TRBV29-1 and TRBJ2-3, with D possibly matching TRBD1 (5 bases). Germline loops: CDR1 SQVTM, CDR2 ANQGSEA. Trimming removed 1 base at V and 8 bases at J, with 13 bases between. This CDR3 region has 13 residues.

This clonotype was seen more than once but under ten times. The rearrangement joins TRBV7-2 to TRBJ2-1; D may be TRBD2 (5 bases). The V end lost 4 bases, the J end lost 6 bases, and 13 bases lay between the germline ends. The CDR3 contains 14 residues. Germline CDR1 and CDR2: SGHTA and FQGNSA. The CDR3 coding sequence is TGTGCCAGCAGCTCCCAGGACTGGGGCAATGAGCAGTTCTTC. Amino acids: CASSSQDWGNEQFF.

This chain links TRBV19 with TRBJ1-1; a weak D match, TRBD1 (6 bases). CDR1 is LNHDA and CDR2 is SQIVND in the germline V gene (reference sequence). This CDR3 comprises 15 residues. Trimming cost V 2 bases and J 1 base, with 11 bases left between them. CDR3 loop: CASSITGHSNTEAFF. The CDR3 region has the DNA TGTGCCAGTAGTATAACGGGACACTCGAACACTGAAGCTTTCTTT.

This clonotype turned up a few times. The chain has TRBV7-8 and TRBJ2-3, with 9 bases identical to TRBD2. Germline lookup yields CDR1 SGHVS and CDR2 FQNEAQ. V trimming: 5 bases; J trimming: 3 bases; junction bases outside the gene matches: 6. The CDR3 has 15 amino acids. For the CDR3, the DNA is TGTGCCAGCAGCAAGGTTGCGGGAGGGACAGATACGCAGTATTTT. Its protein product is CASSKVAGGTDTQYF.

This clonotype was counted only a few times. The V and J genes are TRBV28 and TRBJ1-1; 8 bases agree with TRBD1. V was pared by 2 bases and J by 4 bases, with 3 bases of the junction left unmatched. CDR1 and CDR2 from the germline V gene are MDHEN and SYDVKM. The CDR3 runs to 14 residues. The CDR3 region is CASSLETGGTEAFF. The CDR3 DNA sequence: TGTGCCAGCAGTTTAGAAACAGGGGGCACTGAAGCTTTCTTT. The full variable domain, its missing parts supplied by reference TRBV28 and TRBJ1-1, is DVKVTQSSRYLVKRTGEKVFLECVQDMDHENMFWYRQDPGLGLRLIYFSYDVKMKEKGDIPEGYSVSREKKERFSLILESASTNQTSMYLCASSLETGGTEAFFGQGTRLTVV.

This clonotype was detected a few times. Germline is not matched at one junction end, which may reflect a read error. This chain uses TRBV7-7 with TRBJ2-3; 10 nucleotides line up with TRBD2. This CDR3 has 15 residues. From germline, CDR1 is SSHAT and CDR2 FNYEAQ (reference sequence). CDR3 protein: CASSMTSGSTDTQYF. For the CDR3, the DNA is TGTGCTAGCAGTATGACTAGCGGGAGCACAGATACGCAGTATTTT.

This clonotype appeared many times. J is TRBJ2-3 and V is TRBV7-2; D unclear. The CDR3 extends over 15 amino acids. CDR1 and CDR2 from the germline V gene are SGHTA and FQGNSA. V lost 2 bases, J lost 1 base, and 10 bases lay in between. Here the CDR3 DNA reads TGTGCCAGCAGCTTACGACGGGTGGGCACAGATACGCAGTATTTT. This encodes CASSLRRVGTDTQYF.

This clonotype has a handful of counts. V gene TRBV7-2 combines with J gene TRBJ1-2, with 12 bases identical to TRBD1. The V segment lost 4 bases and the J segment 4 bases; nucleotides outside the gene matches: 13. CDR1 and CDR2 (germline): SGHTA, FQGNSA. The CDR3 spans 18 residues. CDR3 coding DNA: TGTGCCAGCAGCTCCGGACCGGGACAGGGGGCGGAATTCTATGGCTACACCTTC. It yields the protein CASSSGPGQGAEFYGYTF. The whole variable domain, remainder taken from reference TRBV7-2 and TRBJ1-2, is GAGVSQSPSNKVTEKGKDVELRCDPISGHTALYWYRQSLGQGLEFLIYFQGNSAPDKSGLPSDRFSAERTGGSVSTLTIQRTQQEDSAVYLCASSSGPGQGAEFYGYTFGSGTRLTVV.

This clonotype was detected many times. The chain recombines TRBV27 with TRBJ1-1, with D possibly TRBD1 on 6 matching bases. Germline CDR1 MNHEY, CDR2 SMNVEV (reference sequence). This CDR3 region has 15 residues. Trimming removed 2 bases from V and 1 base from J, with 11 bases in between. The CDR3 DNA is TGTGCCAGCAGTTTAGGTTACAGGGAGAACACTGAAGCTTTCTTT. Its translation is CASSLGYRENTEAFF.

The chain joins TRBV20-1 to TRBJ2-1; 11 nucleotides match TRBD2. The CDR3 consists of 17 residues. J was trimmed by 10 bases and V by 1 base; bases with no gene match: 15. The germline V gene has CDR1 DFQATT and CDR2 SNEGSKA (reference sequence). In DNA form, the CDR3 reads TGCAGTGCTAGAGCCCCCAAACTAGCGGGAGCGGTTATGGAGCAGTTCTTC. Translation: CSARAPKLAGAVMEQFF.

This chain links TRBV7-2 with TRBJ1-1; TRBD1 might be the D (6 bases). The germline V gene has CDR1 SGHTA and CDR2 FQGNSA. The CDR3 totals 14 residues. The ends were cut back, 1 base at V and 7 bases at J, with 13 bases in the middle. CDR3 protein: CASSLVWGGGEAFF. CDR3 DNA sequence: TGTGCCAGCAGCTTAGTCTGGGGGGGCGGTGAAGCTTTCTTT. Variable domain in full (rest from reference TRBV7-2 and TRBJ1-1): GAGVSQSPSNKVTEKGKDVELRCDPISGHTALYWYRQSLGQGLEFLIYFQGNSAPDKSGLPSDRFSAERTGGSVSTLTIQRTQQEDSAVYLCASSLVWGGGEAFFGQGTRLTVV.